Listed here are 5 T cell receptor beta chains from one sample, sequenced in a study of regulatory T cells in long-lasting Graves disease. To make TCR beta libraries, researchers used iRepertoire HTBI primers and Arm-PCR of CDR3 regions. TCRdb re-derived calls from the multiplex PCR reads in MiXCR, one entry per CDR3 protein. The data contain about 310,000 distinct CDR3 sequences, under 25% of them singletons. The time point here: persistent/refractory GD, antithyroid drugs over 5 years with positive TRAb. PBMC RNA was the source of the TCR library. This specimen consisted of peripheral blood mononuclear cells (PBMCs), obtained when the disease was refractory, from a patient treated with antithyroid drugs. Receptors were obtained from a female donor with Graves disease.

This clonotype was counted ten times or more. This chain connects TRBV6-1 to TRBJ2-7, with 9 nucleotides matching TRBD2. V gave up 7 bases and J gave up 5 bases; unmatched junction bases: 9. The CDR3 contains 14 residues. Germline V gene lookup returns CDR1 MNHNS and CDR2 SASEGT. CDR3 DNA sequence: TGTGCCAGCAAAGAGGGACTAGCTTCCCACGAGCAGTACTTC. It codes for CASKEGLASHEQYF.

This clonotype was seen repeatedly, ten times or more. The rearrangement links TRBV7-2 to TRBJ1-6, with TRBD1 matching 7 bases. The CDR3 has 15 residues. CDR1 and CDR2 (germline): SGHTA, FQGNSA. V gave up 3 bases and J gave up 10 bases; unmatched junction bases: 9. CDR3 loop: CASSFGPGGLSPLHF. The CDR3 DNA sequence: TGTGCCAGCAGCTTTGGGCCAGGGGGTTTGTCACCCCTCCACTTT.

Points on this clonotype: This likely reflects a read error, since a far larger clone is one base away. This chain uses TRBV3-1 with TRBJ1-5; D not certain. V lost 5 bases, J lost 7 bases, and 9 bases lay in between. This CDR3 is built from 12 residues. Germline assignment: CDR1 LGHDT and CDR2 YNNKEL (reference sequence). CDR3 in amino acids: CASSETRQPQHF. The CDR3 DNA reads TGTGCCAGCAGCGAAACAAGGCAGCCCCAGCATTTT.

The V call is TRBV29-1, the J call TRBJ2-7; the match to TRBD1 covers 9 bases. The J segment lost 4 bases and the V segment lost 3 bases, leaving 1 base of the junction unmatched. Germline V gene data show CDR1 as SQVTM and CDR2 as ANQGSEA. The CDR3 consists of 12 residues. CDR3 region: CSVETGGYEQYF. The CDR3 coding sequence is TGCAGCGTTGAGACAGGGGGTTACGAGCAGTACTTC.

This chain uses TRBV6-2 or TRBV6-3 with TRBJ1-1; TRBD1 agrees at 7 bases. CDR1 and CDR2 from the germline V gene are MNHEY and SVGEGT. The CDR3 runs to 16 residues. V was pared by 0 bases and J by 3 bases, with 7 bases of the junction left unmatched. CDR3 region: CASSYSIAGGDTEAFF. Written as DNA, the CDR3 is TGTGCCAGCAGTTACTCGATTGCAGGGGGGGACACTGAAGCTTTCTTT.